This TCR beta chain was identified in a study of control samples from healthy donors and cancer patients. Germline V lookup: CDR1 SGHRS, CDR2 YFSETQ. The CDR3 length is 14 residues, termini included. The assay was immunoSEQ multiplex PCR, and TCRdb's table has in-frame clones only and misses some. The profile shows about 160,000 clones, about 90% of them singletons. As concerns this clone: The conserved closing phenylalanine or tryptophan is absent in this CDR3, likely reflecting a read error. It is unclear where the CDR3 begins or ends on the DNA, so no DNA is shown, and the CDR3 is as TCRdb lists it.

This TCR was sampled from a man younger than 45 in good health. The sample consisted of blood. The chain is built from TRBV5-1 and TRBJ2-3; the D segment call TRBD2 is taken from the table without a DNA check. This CDR3 reads CASAQGLGEPLVNV.